This T cell receptor beta chain appears in the sequencing data of a study of blood T cell repertoires in COVID-19. Study as a whole: COVID-19 samples from acute and convalescent phases originated in the United States, Italy and Spain. The cDNA or gDNA used as material had been derived from T cells, B-cell-depleted T cells, or PBMCs.

Followed longitudinally, the Seattle patients had been enrolled during active infection. Some clones are missing from TCRdb's copy, which holds only in-frame ones; the method was immunoSEQ multiplex PCR. Among around 130,000 clones listed, over 85% were seen once. Germline CDR1 and CDR2: SEHNR and FQNEAQ (reference sequence). The CDR3 contains 14 residues. V dropped 6 bases and J dropped 6 bases, with 15 bases sitting between them. This sequence joins TRBV7-9 and TRBJ1-5; weak D call: TRBD1 (5 bases). The sample was peripheral blood. The sequence derives from a man aged 60 to 69 with COVID-19, enrolled during active disease. For the CDR3, the DNA is TGTGCCAGCAGTTACCAGGGTAAACCTCAGCCCCAGCATTTT. This translates into CASSYQGKPQPQHF.